The 13 T cell receptor beta chains in this list originate from one sample, sequenced in a study of metastatic and nonmetastatic thyroid tumors. Every patient underwent thyroid surgery untreated. TCRdb recomputed clones from the PCR reads via MiXCR. Of 31,000 or so clones listed, 25% to 30% are singletons. The sequenced sample consisted of blood. The receptors originated from a female donor with papillary thyroid cancer or a benign thyroid nodule (not recorded which). Some clones in this sample may be carry-over from other donors' samples.

The CDR3 sequence is CSARAPPPRGTGGLYNEQFF. The CDR3 DNA sequence: TGCAGTGCTAGAGCACCTCCGCCCAGAGGAACGGGAGGGCTCTACAATGAGCAGTTCTTC. The V call is TRBV20-1, the J call TRBJ2-1; 8 bases agree with TRBD2. The V gene's germline CDR1 is DFQATT and CDR2 SNEGSKA (reference sequence). This CDR3 comprises 20 residues. The trim removed 1 base at V and 3 bases at J, leaving 20 bases unmatched.

This clone is medium-sized. The genes are TRBV7-2 and TRBJ1-6; D is possibly TRBD1 (5 bases). The CDR3 contains 12 residues. Trimming removed 6 bases at V and 10 bases at J, with 10 bases between. In germline, CDR1 is SGHTA, CDR2 FQGNSA. CDR3 DNA: TGTGCCAGCAGTCCCGGGGGATCACCCCTCCACTTT. Its translation: CASSPGGSPLHF.

The V call is TRBV11-2, the J call TRBJ2-7, with 9 nucleotides matching TRBD2. Germline V CDR1 and CDR2: SGHAT, FQNNGV. V lost 3 bases and J lost 0; bases outside the gene matches: 9. The CDR3 extends over 17 amino acids. As DNA, the CDR3 is TGTGCCAGCAGCTTCCCGAAGCGGGGGGCCATCTCCTACGAGCAGTACTTC. It encodes CASSFPKRGAISYEQYF.

Notes on this clone: Lacking the conserved final phenylalanine or tryptophan, this CDR3 likely reflects a read error. The V gene is TRBV5-1, the J gene TRBJ2-1; D is ambiguous. The CDR3 length is 13 residues. V lost 2 bases to trimming and J lost 8 bases, with 11 bases between them. Germline CDR1 is SGHRS and CDR2 is YFSETQ. The chain's CDR3 is CASSFSSYHEQFS. CDR3 sequence (DNA): TGCGCCAGCAGCTTTTCCAGTTACCATGAGCAGTTCTCC.

This clone was counted many times. V is TRBV2 and J is TRBJ2-1; perhaps D is TRBD1 or TRBD2 (6 bases each). The CDR3 runs to 17 residues. Looked up from germline, CDR1 is SNHLY and CDR2 is FYNNEI. Trimming took off 6 bases at V and 9 bases at J, with 27 bases between the two ends. CDR3 sequence reads: CASRAQYRTARDTEQFF. CDR3 coding DNA: TGTGCCAGCAGGGCCCAATATCGGACTGCGCGGGACACTGAGCAGTTCTTC.

The chain carries TRBV7-8 and TRBJ2-3; the match to TRBD2 covers 7 bases. The V gene's germline CDR1 is SGHVS and CDR2 FQNEAQ. Trimming at V came to 0 bases and at J to 1 base, leaving 7 bases not matched to a gene. The CDR3 is made up of 17 amino acids. The CDR3 sequence: CASSLALGGSGTDTQYF. The CDR3 DNA reads as TGTGCCAGCAGCTTAGCTCTGGGCGGGAGTGGCACAGATACGCAGTATTTT.

The chain recombines TRBV5-1 with TRBJ2-7; TRBD2 matches at 11 bases. Germline values: CDR1 SGHRS, CDR2 YFSETQ. The CDR3 length is 16 residues. V was pared by 0 bases and J by 4 bases, with 6 bases of the junction left unmatched. CDR3 loop: CASSLEMASGGYEQYF. The CDR3 DNA reads as TGCGCCAGCAGCTTGGAAATGGCTAGCGGGGGGTACGAGCAGTACTTC.

V is TRBV28 and J is TRBJ2-7, with TRBD2 matching over 10 bases. V gave up 4 bases and J gave up 5 bases; unmatched junction bases: 5. Germline lookup yields CDR1 MDHEN and CDR2 SYDVKM. The CDR3 consists of 14 residues. This CDR3 reads CASSSLAGEDEQYF. The CDR3 DNA reads TGTGCCAGCAGTTCGCTAGCGGGAGAGGACGAGCAGTACTTC.

By frequency in the sample, this clone is medium-sized (0.01 to 0.1%). The CDR3 sequence: CASSEREDMEAFF. The CDR3 DNA follows: TGCGCCAGCAGTGAGAGGGAAGACATGGAAGCTTTCTTT. The rearrangement links TRBV10-1 to TRBJ1-1; no reliable D call. Trimming shortened V by 2 bases and J by 8 bases, and 12 bases separated the two germline ends. The CDR3 extends over 13 amino acids. Germline values: CDR1 WNHNN, CDR2 SYGVQD (reference sequence).

This clone was seen only a few times. It may be a read error: a sequence one base away is much more abundant. The sample holds other DNA sequences that translate to the same CDR3. V is TRBV3-1 and J is TRBJ2-7; D is undetermined. The CDR3 totals 12 residues. Germline V gene sequence: CDR1 LGHDT, CDR2 YNNKEL (reference sequence). Trimming took off 5 bases at V and 7 bases at J, with 12 bases between the two ends. CDR3 bases: TGTGCCAGCAGCAACACGTTGGATGAGCAGTACTTC. Its protein is CASSNTLDEQYF.

This clone was counted a few times. V usage is TRBV5-1 and J usage is TRBJ2-7; maybe TRBD1 (5 bases). Germline V gene lookup returns CDR1 SGHRS and CDR2 YFSETQ. CDR3 length equals 15 residues. Between the trimmed V and J ends, which lost 2 bases and 0 bases, there was a span of 12 bases. CDR3 loop: CASSFRQTSSYEQYF. DNA for the CDR3: TGCGCCAGCAGCTTTCGACAGACAAGCTCCTACGAGCAGTACTTC.

This clone was recorded at least ten times. This rearrangement joins TRBV6-1 to TRBJ1-1, with TRBD1 matching 8 bases. CDR3 length equals 13 residues. V gave up 5 bases and J gave up 4 bases; unmatched junction bases: 3. Germline CDR1 is MNHNS and CDR2 is SASEGT. CDR3 in DNA: TGTGCCAGCAGTTCGACAGGGGCCACTGAAGCTTTCTTT. It translates to CASSSTGATEAFF.

This clone has at least ten counts. This chain links TRBV7-9 with TRBJ1-1, with no clear D. Deletions cut 2 bases from V and 9 bases from J, with 7 bases between. The germline CDR1 and CDR2 sequences are SEHNR and FQNEAQ (reference sequence). The CDR3 sequence is 11 residues long. CDR3 coding DNA: TGTGCCAGCAGCTTAAGTTTCCAAGCTTTCTTT. Translating it yields CASSLSFQAFF.